A selection of T cell receptor beta chains follows, all from one sample in a study of blood T cell repertoires in COVID-19. Assay used: immunoSEQ multiplex PCR; TCRdb lists only in-frame clones, some missing. The repertoire holds some 270,000 clones, with approximately 91% as singletons. The specimen was peripheral blood. The receptor set was obtained from a man aged 50-60 years with acute or convalescent COVID-19. The CDR3 runs from the conserved cysteine through the conserved F or W. D genes are given only for firm matches. Some rows mark clone size as missing; the rest say once, few, many or name a class of expanded clone.

v_gene	j_gene	d_gene	abundance	CDR3nt	CDR3aa
TRBV7-9	TRBJ1-2	TRBD1	NA	TGTGCCAGCAGCTTAGCGGCCGGGACAGGATCTGACTATGGCTACACCTTC	CASSLAAGTGSDYGYTF
TRBV5-1	TRBJ1-5	NA	NA	TGCGCCAGCAGCTTGGGGGGCAGGGGAAGTTCTAAGCAGCCCCAGCATTTT	CASSLGGRGSSKQPQHF
TRBV24-1	TRBJ2-2	TRBD2	NA	TGTGCCACCAGTGAGGCCGGGACTAGCGGGGCGATTACCGGGGAGCTGTTTTTT	CATSEAGTSGAITGELFF
TRBV15	TRBJ2-1	NA	NA	TGTGCCACCAGCAGAGAGGCCGGGTTTGGTGAGCAGTTCTTC	CATSREAGFGEQFF
TRBV2	TRBJ2-1	NA	NA	TGTGCCAGCAGGACCGACAGGTCCTCGGACGAGCAGTTCTTC	CASRTDRSSDEQFF
TRBV19	TRBJ1-1	NA	once	TGTGCCAGTAGTATAGATCCTTTTGTCTCCACTGAAGCTTTCTTT	CASSIDPFVSTEAFF
TRBV19	TRBJ1-6	NA	NA	TGTGCCAGTAGTACAGGGTATTTACCCCTCCACTTT	CASSTGYLPLHF
TRBV5-5	TRBJ2-1	TRBD2	NA	TGTGCCAGCAGCTCTGAGACTAGCGGAGGAAATGAGCAGTTCTTC	CASSSETSGGNEQFF
TRBV7-7	TRBJ2-1	NA	NA	TGTGCTAGCAGCTTACACAGGGACGGTGAGCAGTTCTTC	CASSLHRDGEQFF
TRBV18	TRBJ2-5	NA	NA	TGTGCCAGCTCACTAGGACAGCAAGAGACCCAGTACTTC	CASSLGQQETQYF
TRBV15	TRBJ2-7	TRBD2	NA	TGTGCCACCAGCAGAGCAAAGCGGGGGAACTACGAGCAGTACTTC	CATSRAKRGNYEQYF
TRBV7-2	TRBJ2-1	TRBD1	NA	TGTGCCACCGAAGACCTGACAGGGGGCGCCTCGAGGGAGCAGTTCTTC	CATEDLTGGASREQFF
TRBV7-2	TRBJ2-4	NA	NA	TGTGCCAGCAGCTTAGGAGGTCTAGCGCGGCTTCAGTACTTC	CASSLGGLARLQYF
TRBV30	TRBJ1-6	NA	NA	TGTGCCTGGAGTGTAGGCCGCGCGGCAGGGTCACCCCTCCACTTT	CAWSVGRAAGSPLHF
TRBV3-1/TRBV3-2	TRBJ1-1	NA	NA	TGTGCCAGCAGCCAGGTACAGGGTACTCCTGAAGCTTTCTTT	CASSQVQGTPEAFF
TRBV7-8	TRBJ1-6	NA	NA	TGTGCCAGCAGCTTAAGTAGCGGGCGGTATAATTCACCCCTCCACTTT	CASSLSSGRYNSPLHF
TRBV3-1/TRBV3-2	TRBJ2-6	TRBD1	NA	TGTGCCAGCAGCCCCCCTTTCGGGACAGAGATCTCTGGGGCCAACGTCCTGACTTTC	CASSPPFGTEISGANVLTF
TRBV7-9	TRBJ1-6	TRBD1	once	TGTGCCAGCAGCCGAACGACGTTGACAGGGGTTAATTCACCCCTCCACTTT	CASSRTTLTGVNSPLHF
TRBV6-1	TRBJ1-3	NA	NA	TGTGCCAGCAGTGAAAAGGGCAGGGGCTCTGGAAACACCATATATTTT	CASSEKGRGSGNTIYF
TRBV4-2	TRBJ2-1	TRBD2	NA	TGTGCCAGCAGCCAAGAGATGACTAGCGGGGGGTTCTACAATGAGCAGTTCTTC	CASSQEMTSGGFYNEQFF